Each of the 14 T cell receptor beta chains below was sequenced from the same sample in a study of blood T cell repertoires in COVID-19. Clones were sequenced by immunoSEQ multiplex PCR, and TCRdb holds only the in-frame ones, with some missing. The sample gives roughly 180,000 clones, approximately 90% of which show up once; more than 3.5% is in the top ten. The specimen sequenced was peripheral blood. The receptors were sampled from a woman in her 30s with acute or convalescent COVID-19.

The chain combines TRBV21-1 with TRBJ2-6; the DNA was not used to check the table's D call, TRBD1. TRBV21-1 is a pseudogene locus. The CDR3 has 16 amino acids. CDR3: CASSERGFSGANVLTF. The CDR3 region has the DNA TGTGCCAGCAGCGAAAGGGGGTTCTCTGGGGCCAACGTCCTGACTTTC.

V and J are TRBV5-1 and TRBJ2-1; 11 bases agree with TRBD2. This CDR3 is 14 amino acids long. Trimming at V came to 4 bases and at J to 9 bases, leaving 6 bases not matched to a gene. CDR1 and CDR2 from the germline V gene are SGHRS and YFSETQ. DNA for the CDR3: TGCGCCAGCAGCACTAGCGGGAGTGAGGGTGAGCAGTTCTTC. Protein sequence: CASSTSGSEGEQFF.

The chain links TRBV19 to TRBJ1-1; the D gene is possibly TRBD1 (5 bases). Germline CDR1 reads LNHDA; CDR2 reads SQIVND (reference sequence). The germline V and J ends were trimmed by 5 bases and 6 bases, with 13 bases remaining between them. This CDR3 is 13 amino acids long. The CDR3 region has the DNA TGTGCCAGTAGTGTTCGACAGCCTCCTGAAGCTTTCTTT. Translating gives CASSVRQPPEAFF. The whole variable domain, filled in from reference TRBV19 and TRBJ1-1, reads DGGITQSPKYLFRKEGQNVTLSCEQNLNHDAMYWYRQDPGQGLRLIYYSQIVNDFQKGDIAEGYSVSREKKESFPLTVTSAQKNPTAFYLCASSVRQPPEAFFGQGTRLTVV.

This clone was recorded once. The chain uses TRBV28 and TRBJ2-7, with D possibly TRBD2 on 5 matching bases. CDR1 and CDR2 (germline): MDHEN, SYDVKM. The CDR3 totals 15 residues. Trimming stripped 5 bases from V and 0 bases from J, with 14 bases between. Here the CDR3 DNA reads TGTGCCAGCAGTCCCCCTCCGGGGAGCTCCTACGAGCAGTACTTC. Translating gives CASSPPPGSSYEQYF. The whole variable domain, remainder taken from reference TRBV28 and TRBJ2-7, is DVKVTQSSRYLVKRTGEKVFLECVQDMDHENMFWYRQDPGLGLRLIYFSYDVKMKEKGDIPEGYSVSREKKERFSLILESASTNQTSMYLCASSPPPGSSYEQYFGPGTRLTVT.

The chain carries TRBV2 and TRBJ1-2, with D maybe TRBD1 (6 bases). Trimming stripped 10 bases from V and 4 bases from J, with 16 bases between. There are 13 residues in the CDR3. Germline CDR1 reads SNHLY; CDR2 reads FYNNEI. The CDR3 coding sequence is TGTGCCACCAAGTGGGACACCACCTATGGCTACACCTTC. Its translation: CATKWDTTYGYTF.

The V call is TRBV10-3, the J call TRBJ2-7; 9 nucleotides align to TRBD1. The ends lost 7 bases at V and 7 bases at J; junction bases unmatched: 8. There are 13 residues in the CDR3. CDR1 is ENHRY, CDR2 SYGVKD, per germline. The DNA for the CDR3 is TGTGCCATCATGAGGGACAGGGACGGAGAGCAGTACTTC. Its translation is CAIMRDRDGEQYF.

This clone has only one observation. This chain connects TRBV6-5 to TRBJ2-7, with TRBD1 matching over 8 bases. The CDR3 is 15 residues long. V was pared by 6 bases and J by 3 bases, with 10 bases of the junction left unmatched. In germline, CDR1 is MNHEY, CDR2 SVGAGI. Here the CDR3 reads CASRADRAESYEQYF. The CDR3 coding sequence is TGTGCCAGCAGGGCGGACAGGGCGGAAAGCTACGAGCAGTACTTC.

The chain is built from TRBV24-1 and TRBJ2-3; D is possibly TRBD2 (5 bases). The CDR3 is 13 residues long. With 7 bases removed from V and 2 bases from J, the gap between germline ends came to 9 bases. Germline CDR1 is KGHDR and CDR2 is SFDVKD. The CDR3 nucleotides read TGTGCCACCAGGGACTCTACCACAGATACGCAGTATTTT. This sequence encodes CATRDSTTDTQYF.

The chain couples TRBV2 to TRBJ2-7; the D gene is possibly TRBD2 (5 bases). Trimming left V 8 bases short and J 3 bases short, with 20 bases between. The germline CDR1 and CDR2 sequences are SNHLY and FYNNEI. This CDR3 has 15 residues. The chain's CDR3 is CASWKARTEGYEQYF. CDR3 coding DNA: TGTGCCAGCTGGAAGGCGAGAACTGAGGGCTACGAGCAGTACTTC.

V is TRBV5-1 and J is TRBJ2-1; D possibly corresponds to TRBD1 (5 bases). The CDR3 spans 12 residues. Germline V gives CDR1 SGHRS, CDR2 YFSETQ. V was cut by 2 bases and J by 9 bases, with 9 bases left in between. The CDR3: CASSLEGVEQFF. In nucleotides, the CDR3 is TGCGCCAGCAGCTTAGAAGGGGTTGAGCAGTTCTTC. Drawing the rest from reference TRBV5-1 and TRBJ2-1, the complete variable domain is KAGVTQTPRYLIKTRGQQVTLSCSPISGHRSVSWYQQTPGQGLQFLFEYFSETQRNKGNFPGRFSGRQFSNSRSEMNVSTLELGDSALYLCASSLEGVEQFFGPGTRLTVL.

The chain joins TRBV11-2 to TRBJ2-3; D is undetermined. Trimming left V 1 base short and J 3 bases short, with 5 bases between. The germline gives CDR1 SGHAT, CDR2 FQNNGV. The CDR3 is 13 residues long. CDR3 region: CASSLGSTDTQYF. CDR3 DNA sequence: TGTGCCAGCAGCTTAGGCAGTACAGATACGCAGTATTTT.

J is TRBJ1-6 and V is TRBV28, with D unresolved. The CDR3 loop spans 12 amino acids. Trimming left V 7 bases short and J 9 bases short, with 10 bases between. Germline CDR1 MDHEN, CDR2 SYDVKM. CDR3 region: CASTPHSSPLHF. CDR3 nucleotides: TGTGCCAGCACTCCCCATAGTTCACCCCTCCACTTT. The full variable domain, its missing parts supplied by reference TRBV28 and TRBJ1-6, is DVKVTQSSRYLVKRTGEKVFLECVQDMDHENMFWYRQDPGLGLRLIYFSYDVKMKEKGDIPEGYSVSREKKERFSLILESASTNQTSMYLCASTPHSSPLHFGNGTRLTVT.

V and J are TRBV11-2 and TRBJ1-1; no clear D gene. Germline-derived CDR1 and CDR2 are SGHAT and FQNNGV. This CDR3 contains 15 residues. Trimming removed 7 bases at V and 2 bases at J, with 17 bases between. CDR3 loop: CASKRREATNTEAFF. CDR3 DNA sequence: TGTGCCAGCAAACGGAGGGAAGCAACCAACACTGAAGCTTTCTTT.

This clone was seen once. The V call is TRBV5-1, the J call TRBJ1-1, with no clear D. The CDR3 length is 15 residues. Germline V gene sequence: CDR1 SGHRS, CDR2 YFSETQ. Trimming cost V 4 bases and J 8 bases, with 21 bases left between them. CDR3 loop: CASSPSPGQSLEAFF. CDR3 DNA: TGCGCCAGCAGCCCCTCTCCTGGCCAATCCCTCGAAGCTTTCTTT.